The clone carrying this TCR beta chain was seen many times. Antigen specificity is unknown. This record comes from a study of Graves' ophthalmopathy and Graves' hyperthyroidism. Scientists amplified the TCR beta CDR3 regions from RNA transcripts. The first-round RT-PCR employed HTBI primers together with the Qiagen OneStep RT-PCR kit. A multiplex PCR was then performed as the second round. MiXCR was run by TCRdb on the multiplex PCR reads, yielding one entry per CDR3 protein. This table has 340,000 or so distinct CDR3 sequences, roughly 16% appearing once. With V trimmed by 8 bases and J by 6 bases, 0 bases remained unmatched. The CDR3 spans 13 residues. Germline lookup yields CDR1 MDHEN and CDR2 SYDVKM. The study, taken as a whole, reports: A classifier, a 13-signature model, separated ophthalmopathy from stable hyperthyroidism with 87.88% sensitivity and approximately 81% specificity.

Ophthalmopathy in the donors was of moderate-to-severe activity, with CAS ≥3, NOSPECS ≥4 and duration under 3 months. This chain joins TRBV28 and TRBJ2-2; TRBD2 aligns across 13 bases. Sequencing used peripheral blood. The source of this sequence is an adult man with Graves' ophthalmopathy. In nucleotides, the CDR3 is TGTGCCAGCGGACTAGCGGGAGCCGGGGAGCTGTTTTTT. Translating gives CASGLAGAGELFF.